This T cell receptor beta chain was recovered during a study of T cell responses to AZD1222 COVID-19 vaccine. Sequenced by immunoSEQ multiplex PCR; TCRdb stores in-frame clones only, minus some. The sample consists of about 140,000 clones, about 91% of them appearing once. In regard to this clone: Antigen: not known.

V was pared by 5 bases and J by 14 bases, with 14 bases of the junction left unmatched. Germline V gives CDR1 MNHEY, CDR2 SVGAGI. CDR3 length: 15 residues. Study-wide findings and caveats: Spike-specific TCR breadth and depth rose after two AZD1222 doses. CD4 TCRs associated with vaccination spanned spike, dominating at 160-218 and 743-854. Reportedly, close to half of spike-specific TCRs are directed against unmutated variant regions.

This receptor was taken from an adult who received the AZD1222 COVID-19 vaccine. Source: peripheral blood, taken 28 days after the second AZD1222 dose. The chain has TRBV6-5 and TRBJ2-1, with 11 bases fitting TRBD2. For the CDR3, the DNA is TGTGCCAGCAGTATGGGACTAGCGGAATCCCCGAGGGAGTTCTTC. Its translation: CASSMGLAESPREFF.